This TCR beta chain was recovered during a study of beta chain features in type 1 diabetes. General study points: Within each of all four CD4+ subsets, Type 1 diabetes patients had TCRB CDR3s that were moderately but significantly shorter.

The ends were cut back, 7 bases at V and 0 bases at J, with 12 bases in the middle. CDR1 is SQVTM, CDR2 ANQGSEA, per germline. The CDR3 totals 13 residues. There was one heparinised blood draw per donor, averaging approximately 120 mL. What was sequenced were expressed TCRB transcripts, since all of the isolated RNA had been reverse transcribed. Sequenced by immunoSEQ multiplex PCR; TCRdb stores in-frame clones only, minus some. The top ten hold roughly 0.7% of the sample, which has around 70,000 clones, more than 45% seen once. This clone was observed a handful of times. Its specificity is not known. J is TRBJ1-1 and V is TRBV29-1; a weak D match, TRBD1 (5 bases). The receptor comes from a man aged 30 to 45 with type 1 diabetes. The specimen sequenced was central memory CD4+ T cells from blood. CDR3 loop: CSGGDGMNTEAFF. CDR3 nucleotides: TGCAGCGGGGGGGACGGCATGAACACTGAAGCTTTCTTT.